This T cell receptor (beta chain) is drawn from a study of blood T cell repertoires in COVID-19. Study background: Samples came from the United States, Italy and Spain, spanning acute and convalescent COVID-19. The analysed material was cDNA or gDNA that came from T cells, B-cell-depleted T cells, or PBMCs.

Seattle-derived patients entered the study during active infection and were followed longitudinally. Per the study methods: Amplification of reference gene primers provided the estimated nucleated cell counts. The protocol was immunoSEQ multiplex PCR, while the TCRdb copy is restricted to in-frame clones and leaves out a portion. Clone size and the V and J calls come from that table; the DNA yielded D and trimming. The sample has under 250,000 clones; 70% to 80% are singletons. This receptor was identified in a woman between 35 and 50 years old with COVID-19, enrolled during active disease. The sequenced material came from peripheral blood.

The CDR3 bases are TGCAGCGTATCCGGGGGGGGAGGGCAAGAGACCCAGTACTTC. As protein: CSVSGGGGQETQYF. The chain employs TRBV29-1 and TRBJ2-5, with 8 positions matching TRBD2. The V gene's germline CDR1 is SQVTM and CDR2 ANQGSEA. The V and J ends lost 6 bases and 2 bases, in that order; junction bases with no gene match: 8. The CDR3 is made up of 14 amino acids.